Following are 4 T cell receptor beta chains from one sample sequenced in a study of T cells expressing NK-cell markers. TCRdb re-called the 5' RACE reads and gives one entry per CDR3 protein, without DNA. The sample totals some 450,000 distinct CDR3 sequences; its top ten clones hold about 7.1%. Sequences were obtained from blood T cells: a sorted CD56 or NKG2C T cell subset, CD4+ or CD8+ T cells, or bulk PBMC T cells (not recorded which). The receptors derive from a woman between 18 and 70 years old in good health.

The chain recombines TRBV2 with TRBJ1-2; with no DNA, the TCRdb D assignment of TRBD1 cannot be verified. The germline CDR1 and CDR2 sequences are SNHLY and FYNNEI. The CDR3 spans 15 residues. This chain's CDR3 is CASSEADGTLYGYTF.

This chain uses TRBV9 with TRBJ2-1; with no DNA, the TCRdb D assignment of TRBD2 cannot be verified. Germline loops: CDR1 SGDLS, CDR2 YYNGEE. There are 15 residues in the CDR3. The chain's CDR3 is CASSATSGANNEQFF.

The chain couples TRBV11-2 to TRBJ2-1. The CDR3 consists of 14 residues. In germline, CDR1 is SGHAT, CDR2 FQNNGV. CDR3 residues: CASSQAVFRNEQFF.

This chain connects TRBV19 to TRBJ2-2; TCRdb indicates TRBD1, and absent DNA this call remains unverified. Germline lookup yields CDR1 LNHDA and CDR2 SQIVND (reference sequence). The CDR3 consists of 14 residues. CDR3: CASRYGTTTGELFF.